These T cell receptor beta chains were read from a single sample in a study of tumor-infiltrating lymphocytes in primary liver carcinoma. TCRdb analysed the multiplex PCR reads with MiXCR anew, one entry per CDR3 protein. This sample has about 320,000 distinct CDR3 sequences, with 60% to 80% found just once. Sequencing was performed on peripheral blood. These receptor sequences come from a man aged 40-50 years with primary liver carcinoma and hepatitis B virus infection. The CDR3 runs from the conserved cysteine through the conserved F or W. A D gene is named only where the DNA matches it firmly. Clone size is shown for a subset of rows, as once, few, many or a class of expanded clone.

>TRBV5-8|-|-|TRBJ1-4
TGTGCCAGCAGCTGGCTGGGGGGAAATGAAAAACTGTTTTTT
CASSWLGGNEKLFF
>TRBV4-1|-|-|TRBJ2-5
TGCGCCAGCAGCCAAGATCAGGGGAGTGAGGGAGAGACCCAGTACTTC
CASSQDQGSEGETQYF
>TRBV4-2|few|TRBD2|TRBJ2-2
TGTGCCAGCAGCCAATTAGCGGGACGCACCGGGGAGCTGTTTTTT
CASSQLAGRTGELFF
>TRBV11-2|-|-|TRBJ2-3
TGTGCCAGCAATGCCCGGGACCTCACAGATACGCAGTATTTT
CASNARDLTDTQYF
>TRBV28|-|-|TRBJ1-2
TGTGGATGTTGGGGGGGATATGGCTACACCTTC
CGCWGGYGYTF
>TRBV5-4|-|TRBD1|TRBJ1-2
TGTGCCAGCAGCTTGGACGCGACAGGGGGGAATGGCTACACCTTC
CASSLDATGGNGYTF
>TRBV28|-|-|TRBJ2-7
TGTGCCAGCGGGGAGCCCTCCTACGAGCAGTACTTC
CASGEPSYEQYF
>TRBV11-1|-|TRBD2|TRBJ2-7
TGTACCAGCAGTCATAGGACTAGCGGGAGCGACGAGCAGTACTTC
CTSSHRTSGSDEQYF
>TRBV7-8|-|TRBD2|TRBJ2-7
TGTGCCAGCAGCCTAAACAGGGAGAGCGGGAGAGCAGGAGGGCAGTACTTC
CASSLNRESGRAGGQYF
>TRBV11-3|once|TRBD1|TRBJ2-5
TGTTCCAGCAGCCCCATGGGTAGGGGGCCAGAGACTCAGTACTTC
CSSSPMGRGPETQYF
>TRBV5-1|-|TRBD2|TRBJ2-7
TGCGCCAGCAACTCTTCAGCGGGAGTGACCCACGAGCAGTACTTC
CASNSSAGVTHEQYF
>TRBV11-2|-|TRBD2|TRBJ2-1
TGTGCCATCAGATCTGGACTAGCGGGAGGATGGTACAATGAGCAGTTCTTC
CAIRSGLAGGWYNEQFF
>TRBV5-1|few|-|TRBJ2-7
TGCGCCAGCAGCTTGGATCGGGGCTCCTACGAGCAGTACTTC
CASSLDRGSYEQYF
>TRBV10-3|many|TRBD1|TRBJ1-5
TGTGCCACTCGACAGGGGGCTAGCAATCAGCCCCAGCATTTT
CATRQGASNQPQHF
>TRBV29-1|many|TRBD2|TRBJ2-5
TGCAGCGTTGAATACTTGCGGGAGGAGAGAGAGACCCAGTACTTC
CSVEYLREERETQYF
>TRBV7-9|few|TRBD2|TRBJ2-2
TGTGCCAGCAGTGATAGCGGGAAAGGGGAGCTGTTTTTT
CASSDSGKGELFF
>TRBV28|-|-|TRBJ2-6
TGTGCCAGCAGTAAGAGGCTCTTTGGGGCCAACATCCTGACTTTC
CASSKRLFGANILTF
>TRBV5-6|-|-|TRBJ2-1
TGTGCCAGCAGCCCCGGCGGAGCTGAGCACTTCTTC
CASSPGGAEHFF
>TRBV28|-|-|TRBJ2-1
TGTGCCATCCACAGGGATGAGCAGTTCTTC
CAIHRDEQFF
>TRBV4-1|many|TRBD2|TRBJ2-7
TGCGCCAGCAGTTGGCGGGAGGGCCCCTACGAGCAGTACTTC
CASSWREGPYEQYF
>TRBV10-3|-|TRBD2|TRBJ2-2
TGTGACATCAAAGAAGCGGGAGGGAACACCGGGGAGCTGTTTTTT
CDIKEAGGNTGELFF
>TRBV29-1|-|TRBD1|TRBJ2-1
TGCAGCGCTGGTTTAGGGACAGGGGGGTCCGATGAGCAGTTCTTC
CSAGLGTGGSDEQFF
>TRBV5-4|few|TRBD2|TRBJ2-1
TGTGCCGGGGGACTAGCGGAGACCCGCTCCTACAATGAGCAGTTCTTC
CAGGLAETRSYNEQFF
>TRBV11-2|many|TRBD2|TRBJ2-3
TGTGCCAGCAGCCTGGGACTAGCGGGATCCACGCAGTATTTT
CASSLGLAGSTQYF
>TRBV6-2/TRBV6-3|many|-|TRBJ1-5
TGTGCCAGCAGGCAAAGAGTCGTAGACAATCAGCCCCAGCATTTT
CASRQRVVDNQPQHF
>TRBV14|few|TRBD2|TRBJ2-5
TGTGCCAGCAGCGTACCTAGCGGGAGTTATCTTGAGACCCAGTACTTC
CASSVPSGSYLETQYF
>TRBV12-3/TRBV12-4|-|-|TRBJ2-2
TGTGCCAGCACCCGTGACCCGAGCACCGGGGAGCTGTTTTTT
CASTRDPSTGELFF
>TRBV7-9|once|-|TRBJ2-7
TGTGCCAGCAGCCACATTAATTACGAGCAGTACTTC
CASSHINYEQYF
>TRBV6-2/TRBV6-3|many|-|TRBJ2-7
TGTGCCAGCAGTTATCGGCGGAGTAACTCCTACGAGCAGTACTTC
CASSYRRSNSYEQYF
>TRBV10-3|-|TRBD2|TRBJ2-3
TGTGCCATCAGCGGACTAGCGGGGACTAGCACAGATACGCAGTATTTT
CAISGLAGTSTDTQYF
>TRBV12-3/TRBV12-4|-|-|TRBJ1-1
TGTGCCAACAGTTTAGGTCAAAGCACTGAAGCTTTCTTT
CANSLGQSTEAFF
>TRBV6-5|-|-|TRBJ1-1
TGTGCCAGCAGTTACACACCACGAGGGGCCACTGAAGCTTTCTTT
CASSYTPRGATEAFF
>TRBV6-1|many|TRBD2|TRBJ2-1
TGTGCCAGCAGTAGGCGGGAGGCCTATTACAATGAGCAGTTCTTC
CASSRREAYYNEQFF
>TRBV10-3|-|TRBD2|TRBJ2-7
TGTGCCATCAGTGAGTCGGAGGGGACTAGCGACACCTACGAGCAGTACTTC
CAISESEGTSDTYEQYF
>TRBV5-5|-|-|TRBJ2-5
TGTGCCAGCGGCTTGGAATCAGGCCCTAGGGATACCCAGTACTTC
CASGLESGPRDTQYF
>TRBV7-9|few|-|TRBJ2-5
TGTGCCAGCAGCCCACCGGACAGTCAAGAGACCCAGTACTTC
CASSPPDSQETQYF
>TRBV6-2/TRBV6-3|once|TRBD2|TRBJ2-5
TGTGCCAGCAGCCTTACCCCTCGGACTAGCGGGAGAGGGGAGACCCAGTACTTC
CASSLTPRTSGRGETQYF
>TRBV12-3/TRBV12-4|many|-|TRBJ2-7
TGTGCCAGCAGTTTAGATGGCAGACCCTTCGACGAGCAGTACTTC
CASSLDGRPFDEQYF
>TRBV11-1|few|-|TRBJ1-3
TGTGCCAGCAGCTTGGGGGACTCTGGAAACACCATATATTTC
CASSLGDSGNTIYF
>TRBV11-2|-|-|TRBJ2-7
TGTGCCAGCAGCTTAGCCCCTTGCGGGAACGAGCAATACTTC
CASSLAPCGNEQYF
>TRBV4-2|many|-|TRBJ1-2
TGTGCCAGCAGCCAAGATGGGTCAAAGGGAGTACATGGCTACACCTTC
CASSQDGSKGVHGYTF
>TRBV5-1|few|-|TRBJ2-7
TGCGCCAGCAGCTTGGAAGGAGGGCCCTACGAGCAGTACTTC
CASSLEGGPYEQYF
>TRBV7-9|-|TRBD2|TRBJ2-1
TGTGCCAGCAGACCTCGACTAGCGGGAGTTCCGACTTACAATGAGCAGTTCTTC
CASRPRLAGVPTYNEQFF
>TRBV10-1|-|-|TRBJ2-3
TGCACCAGCAGTGCAAAATCTTACCTCTCTGTGGCGCAGTATTTT
CTSSAKSYLSVAQYF
>TRBV11-2|-|-|TRBJ2-2
TGTGCCAGTAGCACAATAAGACTAGAGGCAGCGAGAACCGGGGAGCTGTTTTTT
CASSTIRLEAARTGELFF
>TRBV11-2|-|TRBD2|TRBJ2-1
TGTGCCAGCAGCTTAGCTAGCGGGAAGGGCGAGCAGTTCTTC
CASSLASGKGEQFF